The rows below give T cell receptor beta chains drawn from one sample of a study of T cell responses to AZD1222 COVID-19 vaccine. Measured with immunoSEQ multiplex PCR; TCRdb has only the in-frame clones, and not every one. The repertoire holds approximately 73,000 clones, with over 80% as singletons. The sequences come from peripheral blood, collected on day 0 of AZD1222 vaccination. The receptors were gathered from an adult in good health. CDR3s include the opening cysteine and the closing phenylalanine or tryptophan. Not every row has a clone size; where given, it reads once, few, many or a size class.

TRBV2	TRBJ2-6	15	-	CASSDSRAGANVLTF
TRBV27	TRBJ1-2	13	few	CASQDSANYGYTF
TRBV28	TRBJ1-5	14	-	CASSFAGFNQPQHF
TRBV4-3	TRBJ2-3	19	-	CASSLAGETSGAAGDTQYF
TRBV28	TRBJ1-5	16	-	CASTNIGWTENQPQHF
TRBV3-1/TRBV3-2	TRBJ1-6	14	once	CASSQEDYNSPLHF
TRBV5-1	TRBJ1-1	15	-	CASSPREGGNTEAFF
TRBV9	TRBJ1-1	13	once	CASSEGPGTEAFF
TRBV6-1	TRBJ2-7	14	-	CASSEPWYPYEQYF
TRBV28	TRBJ1-5	15	-	CASRPRGQGNQPQHF
TRBV6-5	TRBJ2-5	15	-	CASRPSGGLQETQYF
TRBV29-1	TRBJ2-3	13	-	CSVGAGATDTQYF
TRBV5-1	TRBJ1-1	13	few	CASSEGPDTEAFF
TRBV6-5	TRBJ2-1	15	once	CASSYWAGGRDEQFF
TRBV7-9	TRBJ2-1	15	-	CASSFPGQGHNEQFF
TRBV27	TRBJ2-1	15	-	CASSVTSGGVVEQFF
TRBV4-3	TRBJ2-1	17	once	CASSASVMGGLYNEQFF
TRBV5-6	TRBJ1-2	12	-	CASSPVGYGYTF
TRBV19	TRBJ2-7	20	-	CASSKTTIISGQGYWYEQYF
TRBV7-2	TRBJ2-1	12	-	CASSGPAIEQFF
TRBV29-1	TRBJ2-7	13	-	CSVESEFSYEQYF
TRBV6-1	TRBJ1-3	15	once	CASSDITHSGNTIYF
TRBV27	TRBJ1-1	19	-	CASSLSQVRDRGVYTEAFF
TRBV7-3	TRBJ2-1	13	-	CASGFYAYNEQFF
TRBV18	TRBJ1-2	13	-	CASSLGTGYGYTF
TRBV3-1/TRBV3-2	TRBJ1-1	15	-	CASSHRDVRNTEAFF
TRBV9	TRBJ2-5	13	-	CASSSQGEETQYF
TRBV30	TRBJ1-2	14	once	CAWSEDRGYYGYTF
TRBV28	TRBJ1-2	13	-	CASSLPRGSGYTF